This T cell receptor (beta chain) was recorded in a study of CD8 T cells in ankylosing spondylitis. Study-wide results and caveats: Ankylosing spondylitis blood seemed to carry a telltale TCR beta motif made of roughly eight highly homologous variants.

One entry per CDR3 protein, called by TCRdb with MiXCR from the 5' RACE reads. The sample includes 400,000 or so distinct CDR3 sequences, 25% to 30% seen only once; the top ten take 0.75% to 0.9%. This clonotype has only a few counts. Its antigen remains unknown. Trimming removed 6 bases from V and 0 bases from J; junction bases left unmatched: 14. Germline V gene sequence: CDR1 SGHDT, CDR2 YYEEEE. CDR3 size: 17 residues. The source of this sequence is a male donor with ankylosing spondylitis. The chain couples TRBV5-6 to TRBJ1-1; 7 bases fit TRBD1. What was sequenced was blood, either unsorted or a sorted T cell fraction (not recorded which). The CDR3 region is CASTYLGQSPLNTEAFF. The CDR3 bases are TGTGCCAGCACCTACCTGGGACAGTCTCCTCTGAACACTGAAGCTTTCTTT.